This T cell receptor (beta chain) was captured in a study of human thymus T cells. This CDR3 spans 14 amino acids. The V gene's germline CDR1 is MNHEY and CDR2 SVGAGI. V lost 6 bases, J lost 2 bases, and 14 bases lay in between. Half of the eight donors gave roughly 0.45-1 mL blood during surgery. The assay was immunoSEQ multiplex PCR, and TCRdb's table has in-frame clones only and misses some. The repertoire holds 45,000 to 75,000 clones, with 94% as singletons. The chain has TRBV6-5 and TRBJ2-7; TRBD1 might be the D (6 bases). The receptor comes from a boy younger than two with a congenital heart defect but otherwise immunologically healthy. The sample was blood. The CDR3 spells CASRKDSRPYEQYF. The CDR3 DNA is TGTGCCAGCAGAAAGGACAGCAGACCCTACGAGCAGTACTTC.